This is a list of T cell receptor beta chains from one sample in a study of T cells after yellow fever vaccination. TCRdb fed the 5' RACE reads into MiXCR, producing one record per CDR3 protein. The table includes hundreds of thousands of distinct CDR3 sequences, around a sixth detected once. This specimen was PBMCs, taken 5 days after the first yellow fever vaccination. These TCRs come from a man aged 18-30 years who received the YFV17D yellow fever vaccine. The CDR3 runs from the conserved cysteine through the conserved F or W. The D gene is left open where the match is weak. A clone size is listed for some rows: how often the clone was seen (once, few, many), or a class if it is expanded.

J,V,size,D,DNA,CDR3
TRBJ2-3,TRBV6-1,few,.,TGTGCCAGCCGGGACCTGAGCACAGATACGCAGTATTTT,CASRDLSTDTQYF
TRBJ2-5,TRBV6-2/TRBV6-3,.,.,TGTGCCAGCAGTTCGTCCGGGAAGGAGACCCAGTACTTC,CASSSSGKETQYF
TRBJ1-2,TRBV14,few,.,TGTGCCAGCAGCCCGTCCCTCAACTATGGCTACACCTTC,CASSPSLNYGYTF
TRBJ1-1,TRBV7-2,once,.,TGTGCCAGCAGCTTAGGTCGGGTCATGAACACTGAAGCTTTCTTT,CASSLGRVMNTEAFF
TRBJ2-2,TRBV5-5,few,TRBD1,TGTGCCAGCAGCCCGGGACAGTATGGCGGGGAGCTGTTTTTT,CASSPGQYGGELFF
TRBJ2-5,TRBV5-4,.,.,TGTGCCAGCAGCTTTGAAATGGCTGAGGCCCAGTACTTC,CASSFEMAEAQYF
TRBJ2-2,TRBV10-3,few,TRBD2,TGTGCCATCAGTGAGTTACTAGCGGGGGGTCAAAACACCGGGGAGCTGTTTTTT,CAISELLAGGQNTGELFF
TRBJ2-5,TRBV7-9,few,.,TGTGCCAGCAGCTCGGGGACCCAGTACTTC,CASSSGTQYF
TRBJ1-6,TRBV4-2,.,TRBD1,TGTGCCAGCAGCCATCCCCCGACAGGGGGTTCAAATTCACCCCTCCACTTT,CASSHPPTGGSNSPLHF
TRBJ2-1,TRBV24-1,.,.,TGTGCCACCAAGGCGCCGGGCTCCTACAATGAGCAGTTCTTC,CATKAPGSYNEQFF
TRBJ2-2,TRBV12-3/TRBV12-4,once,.,TGTGCCAGCAGTTCCCGGACACCTAACACCGGGGAGCTGTTTTTT,CASSSRTPNTGELFF
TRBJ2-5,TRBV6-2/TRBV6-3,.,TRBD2,TGTGCCAGCAGAAAACTAGCGGGGGGCTCCCTGGGGACCCAGTACTTC,CASRKLAGGSLGTQYF
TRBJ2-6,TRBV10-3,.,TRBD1,TGTGCCATCAATCGGGACAGGGATAAGGGGGCCAACGTCCTGACTTTC,CAINRDRDKGANVLTF
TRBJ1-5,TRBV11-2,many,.,TGTGCCAGCAGCTTAAACCGGGAGAGAAATCAGCCCCAGCATTTT,CASSLNRERNQPQHF
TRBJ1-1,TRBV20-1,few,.,TGCAGTGGCACTCGCCGTGGGGACACTGAAGCTTTCTTT,CSGTRRGDTEAFF
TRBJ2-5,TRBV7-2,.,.,TGTGCCAGCAGCTATTCCGGGACCAGGGGAGAGACCCAGTACTTC,CASSYSGTRGETQYF
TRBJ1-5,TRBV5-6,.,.,TGTGCCAGCAGCTTAGGTGGCCTGCCCCAGCATTTT,CASSLGGLPQHF
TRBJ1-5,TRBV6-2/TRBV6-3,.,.,TGTGCCAGCAGGCGGGACACCCTTAGCAATCAGCCCCAGCATTTT,CASRRDTLSNQPQHF
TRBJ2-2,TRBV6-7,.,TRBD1,TGTGCCAGCAGTTACTATCGAGGGACAGGGCAAGACGGGGAGCTGTTTTTT,CASSYYRGTGQDGELFF
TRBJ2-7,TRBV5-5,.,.,TGTGCCAGCAGCCTCCAGGGGGGCTCCTACGAGCAGTACTTC,CASSLQGGSYEQYF
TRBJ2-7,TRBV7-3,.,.,TGTGCCAGCAGCCCCACAGGGCCGGTCTCCGAGCAGTACTTC,CASSPTGPVSEQYF
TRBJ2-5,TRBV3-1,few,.,TGTGCCAGCAGCCAAGAGGTCAGAGAGACCCAGTACTTC,CASSQEVRETQYF
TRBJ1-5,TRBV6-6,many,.,TGTGCCAGCACCCCCTCCTTCAATCAGCCCCAGCATTTT,CASTPSFNQPQHF
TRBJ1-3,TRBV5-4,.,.,TGTGCCAGCAGCTTGTCGATCGGTGGAGCTGGAAACACCATATATTTT,CASSLSIGGAGNTIYF
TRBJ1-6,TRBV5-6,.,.,TGTGCCAGCAGCTTTCGGGGGGCAGGAAATTCACCCCTCCACTTT,CASSFRGAGNSPLHF
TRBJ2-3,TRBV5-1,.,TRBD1,TGCGCCAGCCTCCGGGACAGTTCCACAGATACGCAGTATTTT,CASLRDSSTDTQYF
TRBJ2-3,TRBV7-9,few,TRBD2,TGTGCCAGCAGCTATGGGACTAGCTTTGATACGCAGTATTTT,CASSYGTSFDTQYF
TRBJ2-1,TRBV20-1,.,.,TGCAGTGCTAGAGATGGGGGGCGGACCTACAATGAGCAGTTCTTC,CSARDGGRTYNEQFF
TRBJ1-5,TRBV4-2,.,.,TGTGCCAGCAAAGGGGAGCAGGGTGATAACCAGCCCCAGCATTTT,CASKGEQGDNQPQHF
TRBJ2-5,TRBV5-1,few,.,TGCGCCAGCAGCTCGCGCACAGAGGGGGAGACCCAGTACTTC,CASSSRTEGETQYF
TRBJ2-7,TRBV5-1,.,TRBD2,TGCGCCAGCAGCTCGTTCGGGGGGGAATCCTACGAGCAGTACTTC,CASSSFGGESYEQYF
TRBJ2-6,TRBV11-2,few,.,TGTGCCAGCAGCCTTGACATACTGAGCTCTGGGGCCAACGTCCTGACTTTC,CASSLDILSSGANVLTF
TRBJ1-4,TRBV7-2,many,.,TGTGCCAGCAGCCCAGGGGCAGGGAAAGGTGAAAAACTGTTTTTT,CASSPGAGKGEKLFF
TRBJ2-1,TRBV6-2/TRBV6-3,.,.,TGTGCCAGCAGCAAAAGGGCGATCGATGTCGAGCAGTTCTTC,CASSKRAIDVEQFF
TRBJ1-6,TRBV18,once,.,TGTGCCAGCTCACCAGAATCAGGTTCACCCCTCCACTTT,CASSPESGSPLHF
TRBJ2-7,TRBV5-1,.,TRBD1,TGCGCCAGCAGACCGGGACAGGGTTTCTACGAGCAGTACTTC,CASRPGQGFYEQYF
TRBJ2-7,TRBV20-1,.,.,TGCAGTGCTAGAGAAGGGCACAGGGCGTTTCACGAGCAGTACTTC,CSAREGHRAFHEQYF
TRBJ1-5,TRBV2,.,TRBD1,TGTGCCAGCACCGGGACAGAGAATCAGCCCCAGCATTTT,CASTGTENQPQHF
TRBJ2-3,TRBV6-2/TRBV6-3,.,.,TGTGCCAGCAGTCAGTGGGATACGCAGTATTTT,CASSQWDTQYF
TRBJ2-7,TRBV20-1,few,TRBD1,TGCAGTGCTAGAGCATTTCTTGGGACAGGTAACCACGAGCAGTACTTC,CSARAFLGTGNHEQYF
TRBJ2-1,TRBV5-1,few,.,TGCGCCAGCAGCGCCTCCGGGAATGAGCAGTTCTTC,CASSASGNEQFF
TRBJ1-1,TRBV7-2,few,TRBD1,TGTGCCAGCAGCGGACAGGTCGGTGGAAAAGCTTTCTTT,CASSGQVGGKAFF